The 8 T cell receptor beta chains below were found in one sample sequenced in a study of T cell responses to AZD1222 COVID-19 vaccine (dated by TCRdb to the early 2020s). Taken with the paper, the label for time point translates to: baseline before first vaccination. Library preparation employed the immunoSEQ multiplex PCR assay. The immuneACCESS repertoire file appears here via TCRdb, limited to in-frame rearrangements. These files lack a portion of the clones; in checked studies, under half of the deficit traces to unresolved V genes, and the cause of the others is not known. The sample profile shows about 120,000 clones; roughly 90% of them were found once. Approximately 1.5% of the sample is taken by the ten largest. Sequenced here: peripheral blood, sampled on day 0 of AZD1222 vaccination. All receptors derive from an adult in good health.

The chain has TRBV11-2 and TRBJ1-4, with a possible D match to TRBD1 (6 bases). The V end was cut by 3 bases, the J end by 6 bases, with 11 bases between. CDR3 length: 14 residues. Germline-derived CDR1 and CDR2 are SGHAT and FQNNGV. The CDR3 DNA reads as TGTGCCAGCAGCTTCAGGGAGGGGGATGAAAAACTGTTTTTT. It is translated as CASSFREGDEKLFF.

V is TRBV19 and J is TRBJ2-3; D is undetermined. The germline CDR1 and CDR2 sequences are LNHDA and SQIVND (reference sequence). Trimming shortened V by 1 base and J by 1 base, and 9 bases separated the two germline ends. The CDR3 loop spans 15 amino acids. CDR3 sequence reads: CASSIVGSRTDTQYF. CDR3 DNA: TGTGCCAGTAGTATAGTTGGGTCCCGCACAGATACGCAGTATTTT. Based on the CDR3 plus reference TRBV19 and TRBJ2-3, the full variable domain is DGGITQSPKYLFRKEGQNVTLSCEQNLNHDAMYWYRQDPGQGLRLIYYSQIVNDFQKGDIAEGYSVSREKKESFPLTVTSAQKNPTAFYLCASSIVGSRTDTQYFGPGTRLTVL.

This clone was seen only once. V is TRBV19 and J is TRBJ1-1, with unresolved D. The CDR3 loop spans 14 amino acids. V lost 4 bases, J lost 1 base, and 10 bases lay in between. The germline V gene encodes CDR1 LNHDA and CDR2 SQIVND (reference sequence). The CDR3 sequence is CASSTPPGNTEAFF. CDR3 coding DNA: TGTGCCAGTAGTACCCCGCCAGGGAACACTGAAGCTTTCTTT.

The V call is TRBV19, the J call TRBJ1-1; D is perhaps TRBD1 (6 bases). This CDR3 spans 15 amino acids. Germline CDR1 reads LNHDA; CDR2 reads SQIVND (reference sequence). V was pared by 5 bases and J by 1 base, with 14 bases between. The CDR3, as DNA: TGTGCCAGTAGTTTTGGCGACAGGTCGAACACTGAAGCTTTCTTT. Amino acid sequence: CASSFGDRSNTEAFF.

The V call is TRBV7-2, the J call TRBJ2-3; D possibly corresponds to TRBD1 (6 bases). Trimming removed 5 bases at V and 4 bases at J, with 16 bases between. Germline assignment: CDR1 SGHTA and CDR2 FQGNSA. The CDR3 runs to 15 residues. For the CDR3, the DNA is TGTGCCAGCAGCACCCGAACAGGGTTGGCAGATACGCAGTATTTT. Protein product: CASSTRTGLADTQYF.

This chain's CDR3 is CASSFAQPGQGIDGYTF. The CDR3 nucleotides read TGTGCCAGCAGCTTTGCTCAGCCGGGACAGGGGATAGATGGCTACACCTTC. The chain joins TRBV7-3 to TRBJ1-2; 10 bases match TRBD1. CDR3 length: 17 residues. V was clipped by 3 bases and J by 6 bases; unmatched bases: 13. Germline values: CDR1 SGHTA, CDR2 FQGTGA.

The chain links TRBV10-3 to TRBJ2-3; 7 positions agree with TRBD2. Germline V CDR1 and CDR2: ENHRY, SYGVKD. This CDR3 contains 15 residues. V dropped 4 bases and J dropped 1; count of bases not matched to a gene: 5. DNA of the CDR3: TGTGCCATCAGTGTGGAGGGAGGGGGCACAGATACGCAGTATTTT. Translating it yields CAISVEGGGTDTQYF.

The chain employs TRBV5-1 and TRBJ2-7; 12 positions match TRBD2. After removal of 0 bases from V and 6 bases from J, the junction contained 7 bases not matched to a gene. This CDR3 is built from 16 residues. Germline V CDR1 and CDR2: SGHRS, YFSETQ. This CDR3 reads CASSLVWASGRGEQYF. The CDR3 nucleotides are TGCGCCAGCAGCTTGGTGTGGGCTAGCGGGAGGGGCGAGCAGTACTTC.